Given below is one TCR beta chain in context. Its antigen is not identified. This sample stems from a study of cytomegalovirus exposure and HLA in healthy donors. Study-wide findings and caveats: Listed as cytomegalovirus-associated were over 150 TCR beta chains. A later analysis found that most CMV-associated TCR beta chains appeared HLA-restricted. The authors excluded some V segments, including TRBV6-2 and TRBV6-3, as indistinguishable. There were some public TCRs occurring in many donors, but most TCR sequences were rare.

PCR primers comprised 60 Vbeta and 13 Jbeta primers. TCRdb's table, derived via immunoSEQ multiplex PCR, lists solely in-frame clones and lacks some. The sample lists 100,000 to 150,000 clones, 80% occurring once. Trimming cost V 5 bases and J 2 bases, with 18 bases left between them. The germline V gene encodes CDR1 SGHTA and CDR2 FQGNSA. The CDR3 loop spans 17 amino acids. The sequenced material came from PBMCs. This TCR derives from a man in his forties or fifties in good health and CMV-seronegative. The J gene is TRBJ2-2, the V gene TRBV7-2; D possibly corresponds to TRBD1 (7 bases). The CDR3 is CASSPQGGRTNTGELFF. CDR3 nucleotides: TGTGCCAGCAGCCCCCAGGGGGGACGAACAAACACCGGGGAGCTGTTTTTT.